The 30 T cell receptor beta chains presented below share a single source sample, sequenced in a study of blood T cells in healthy people across ages. A sample-barcoded 5' primer and a J-beta primer mix were used in a second PCR of about 6 to 12 cycles. TCRdb reprocessed the 5' RACE reads with MiXCR, giving one entry per CDR3 protein. The data contain 700,000 to 850,000 distinct CDR3 sequences, roughly 40% of them singletons. The sequenced material came from blood. Every receptor here comes from a man between 18 and 35 years old in good health.

The rearrangement joins TRBV20-1 to TRBJ1-2; no firm D call. In germline, CDR1 is DFQATT, CDR2 SNEGSKA (reference sequence). Trimming cost V 5 bases and J 5 bases, with 12 bases left between them. The CDR3 runs 12 residues. The CDR3 bases are TGCAGTGCTTATCTGTCTGGTTATGGCTACACCTTC. It translates to CSAYLSGYGYTF.

The gene calls are TRBV28 and TRBJ2-4; D is perhaps TRBD1 (5 bases). Trimming cost V 4 bases and J 6 bases, with 16 bases left between them. CDR3 length: 15 residues. CDR1 is MDHEN and CDR2 is SYDVKM in the germline V gene. CDR3 residues: CASSSAAQDRNIQYF. CDR3 DNA sequence: TGTGCCAGCAGTTCGGCGGCACAGGACCGAAACATTCAGTACTTC. The whole variable domain, remainder taken from reference TRBV28 and TRBJ2-4, is DVKVTQSSRYLVKRTGEKVFLECVQDMDHENMFWYRQDPGLGLRLIYFSYDVKMKEKGDIPEGYSVSREKKERFSLILESASTNQTSMYLCASSSAAQDRNIQYFGAGTRLSVL.

This clonotype was seen many times. V and J are TRBV10-3 and TRBJ2-3, with D unresolved. Germline V gene lookup returns CDR1 ENHRY and CDR2 SYGVKD. The CDR3 spans 12 residues. Trimming removed 4 bases from V and 6 bases from J, with 8 bases in between. This CDR3 reads CAISAEADTQYF. CDR3 in DNA: TGTGCCATCAGTGCTGAGGCGGATACGCAGTATTTT.

Written as DNA, the CDR3 is TGTGCCAGCAGCACAGCGGCAGGGGGGTATGGCTACACCTTC. As protein: CASSTAAGGYGYTF. The chain has TRBV12-3 or TRBV12-4 and TRBJ1-2; TRBD1 matches at 7 bases. The CDR3 consists of 14 residues. The V segment lost 6 bases and the J segment 5 bases; nucleotides outside the gene matches: 9.

There are a few counts of this clonotype. This chain connects TRBV6-2 or TRBV6-3 to TRBJ1-1, with 7 nucleotides matching TRBD1. The CDR3 length is 14 residues. V trimming: 6 bases; J trimming: 4 bases; junction bases outside the gene matches: 8. Germline V gene sequence: CDR1 MNHEY, CDR2 SVGEGT. Here the CDR3 reads CASRPPGDSTEAFF. As DNA, the CDR3 is TGTGCCAGCAGACCGCCTGGGGACAGCACTGAAGCTTTCTTT.

Notes on this clonotype: A much larger clonotype is one base distant, so this may be a read error. The chain couples TRBV6-5 to TRBJ2-5; 10 bases are shared with TRBD1. V dropped 0 bases and J dropped 11; count of bases not matched to a gene: 12. The CDR3 is 16 residues long. Germline values: CDR1 MNHEY, CDR2 SVGAGI. Here the CDR3 reads CASSYSDGTGVNEQYF. DNA of the CDR3: TGTGCCAGCAGTTACTCTGACGGGACAGGGGTGAATGAGCAGTACTTC.

This clonotype was recorded a few times. V usage is TRBV29-1 and J usage is TRBJ1-1; D is perhaps TRBD1 (6 bases). Trimming took off 3 bases at V and 8 bases at J, with 19 bases between the two ends. The CDR3 length is 14 residues. CDR1 is SQVTM, CDR2 ANQGSEA, per germline. Here the CDR3 DNA reads TGCAGCGTTGACAGGGGCCTGGACACCCAAGAAGCTTTCTTT. This gives the protein CSVDRGLDTQEAFF.

This clonotype was observed a few times. The gene calls are TRBV6-6 and TRBJ1-1, with a possible D match to TRBD1 (5 bases). CDR1 MNHNY and CDR2 SVGAGI come from the germline V gene (reference sequence). CDR3 length equals 14 residues. Trimming left V 5 bases short and J 1 base short, with 11 bases between. CDR3 sequence reads: CASSPKTGNTEAFF. CDR3 nucleotide sequence: TGTGCCAGCAGTCCTAAAACAGGGAACACTGAAGCTTTCTTT.

This clonotype was detected a few times. The chain employs TRBV20-1 and TRBJ2-3; 11 nucleotides match TRBD2. The CDR3 consists of 15 residues. CDR1 DFQATT and CDR2 SNEGSKA come from the germline V gene (reference sequence). The trim removed 5 bases at V and 0 bases at J, leaving 4 bases unmatched. DNA of the CDR3: TGCAGTGCTCAGGGACTAGCGGTGAGCACAGATACGCAGTATTTT. Its protein is CSAQGLAVSTDTQYF.

This chain connects TRBV27 to TRBJ2-7; D ambiguous. This CDR3 region has 15 residues. Per germline, CDR1 MNHEY and CDR2 SMNVEV (reference sequence). Trimming took 6 bases from V and 2 from J, leaving 17 bases between them. Here the CDR3 DNA reads TGTGCCAGCAGAATAGGGTGGCAGAAAACCTACGAGCAGTACTTC. Its translation is CASRIGWQKTYEQYF.

Turning to this clonotype: The germline gene is not matched at one end of the junction; a read error may be the cause. The rearrangement links TRBV5-1 to TRBJ2-3; D gene uncertain. This CDR3 is 14 amino acids long. Per germline, CDR1 SGHRS and CDR2 YFSETQ. The CDR3 sequence: CANSLGSFTDTQYF. The CDR3 region has the DNA TGCGCCAACAGCTTGGGCAGCTTCACAGATACGCAGTATTTT.

The V call is TRBV12-3 or TRBV12-4, the J call TRBJ1-4; D uncertain. CDR3 length: 13 residues. Trimming took off 8 bases at V and 6 bases at J, with 13 bases between the two ends. The CDR3: CASLRQGYEKLFF. The CDR3 coding sequence is TGTGCCAGCTTAAGGCAAGGCTATGAAAAACTGTTTTTT.

This clonotype was counted many times. The V gene is TRBV7-2, the J gene TRBJ1-5; D not certain. Germline V lookup: CDR1 SGHTA, CDR2 FQGNSA. Trimming removed 2 bases at V and 7 bases at J, with 9 bases between. This CDR3 is 13 amino acids long. The CDR3 here is CASSLQARQPQHF. In nucleotides, the CDR3 is TGTGCCAGCAGCTTACAGGCTAGGCAGCCCCAGCATTTT.

This clonotype was detected a few times. This chain links TRBV9 with TRBJ2-5; D not resolved. The assigned J gene may be wrong: the sequence end matches TRBJ2-1 better. Germline CDR1 SGDLS, CDR2 YYNGEE. The length of the CDR3 is 13 residues. CDR3 residues: CASSVSVQETQFF. The CDR3 DNA sequence: TGTGCCAGCAGCGTATCAGTTCAAGAGACCCAGTTCTTC.

This clonotype was found many times. This rearrangement joins TRBV20-1 to TRBJ2-1; the D is unclear. V dropped 0 bases and J dropped 0 bases, with 12 bases sitting between them. Germline V gene data show CDR1 as DFQATT and CDR2 as SNEGSKA (reference sequence). The CDR3 length is 16 residues. The CDR3 sequence is CSARDPQVSSYNEQFF. In nucleotides, the CDR3 is TGCAGTGCTAGAGATCCCCAGGTCAGCTCCTACAATGAGCAGTTCTTC.

This clonotype appeared a single time. V usage is TRBV12-3 or TRBV12-4 and J usage is TRBJ1-5, with a possible D match to TRBD1 (5 bases). Trimming took off 1 base at V and 7 bases at J, with 14 bases between the two ends. The CDR3 runs 15 residues. The CDR3 here is CASSLDVGEGQPQHF. CDR3 bases: TGTGCCAGCAGTTTAGATGTGGGGGAGGGCCAGCCCCAGCATTTT.

The rearrangement links TRBV6-5 to TRBJ2-1; TRBD1 agrees at 10 bases. Looked up from germline, CDR1 is MNHEY and CDR2 is SVGAGI. With V trimmed by 5 bases and J by 7 bases, 2 bases remained unmatched. CDR3 size: 13 residues. The CDR3 DNA reads TGTGCCAGCAGTAAGGACAGGGGGAATGAGCAGTTCTTC. Translation gives CASSKDRGNEQFF.

This clonotype has more than one count but fewer than ten. V gene TRBV9 combines with J gene TRBJ2-1; TRBD2 aligns across 10 bases. Trimming took 4 bases from V and 4 from J; bases not matched to a gene: 8. Per germline, CDR1 SGDLS and CDR2 YYNGEE. This CDR3 spans 16 amino acids. CDR3 coding DNA: TGTGCCAGCAGCTTAAGCGGGGGGGCGCTTTACAATGAGCAGTTCTTC. The encoded protein is CASSLSGGALYNEQFF.

The CDR3 region is CASSAGPTEAFF. CDR3 DNA sequence: TGCGCCAGCAGCGCCGGACCCACTGAAGCTTTCTTT. V gene TRBV5-1 combines with J gene TRBJ1-1; D call uncertain. The CDR3 covers 12 residues. With 4 bases removed from V and 4 bases from J, the gap between germline ends came to 8 bases. The germline gives CDR1 SGHRS, CDR2 YFSETQ. Looking up the rest from reference TRBV5-1 and TRBJ1-1 gives the full variable domain: KAGVTQTPRYLIKTRGQQVTLSCSPISGHRSVSWYQQTPGQGLQFLFEYFSETQRNKGNFPGRFSGRQFSNSRSEMNVSTLELGDSALYLCASSAGPTEAFFGQGTRLTVV.

The chain is built from TRBV9 and TRBJ1-1; D is unclear. The CDR3 loop spans 15 amino acids. With 3 bases removed from V and 8 bases from J, the gap between germline ends came to 20 bases. Germline assignment: CDR1 SGDLS and CDR2 YYNGEE. CDR3 in DNA: TGTGCCAGCAGCGCTAGAATGGGGAGGGAGGTGGAAGCTTTCTTT. The encoded protein is CASSARMGREVEAFF.

This clonotype was observed a single time. The V call is TRBV28, the J call TRBJ2-7, with D unresolved. The CDR3 runs to 14 residues. Between the trimmed V and J ends, which lost 10 bases and 1 base, there was a span of 17 bases. Germline V lookup: CDR1 MDHEN, CDR2 SYDVKM. The CDR3 coding sequence is TGTGCCACCACCATTCCGAGCAGATCCTACGAGCAGTACTTC. It encodes CATTIPSRSYEQYF.

The V gene is TRBV5-1, the J gene TRBJ1-1; D is unclear. CDR1 is SGHRS and CDR2 is YFSETQ in the germline V gene. The CDR3 loop spans 12 amino acids. Trimming took off 2 bases at V and 5 bases at J, with 7 bases between the two ends. In DNA, the CDR3 is TGCGCCAGCAGCTTCGGGGAAACTGAAGCTTTCTTT. It is translated as CASSFGETEAFF.

The rearrangement uses TRBV7-2 and TRBJ1-2; D not certain. Germline values: CDR1 SGHTA, CDR2 FQGNSA. The CDR3 consists of 13 residues. Trimming cost V 1 base and J 7 bases, with 10 bases left between them. CDR3 DNA: TGTGCCAGCAGCTTAGTTTCAGGCGGTGGCTACACCTTC. Its translation is CASSLVSGGGYTF.

This clonotype showed up many times. The chain joins TRBV27 to TRBJ1-2, with 8 bases aligning to TRBD1. Trimming cost V 4 bases and J 5 bases; bases outside gene matches: 3. Germline V CDR1 and CDR2: MNHEY, SMNVEV (reference sequence). The CDR3 is 13 amino acids. The CDR3 here is CASSYRTGYGYTF. The CDR3 coding sequence is TGTGCCAGCAGTTACAGGACAGGGTATGGCTACACCTTC.

This clonotype was picked up a small number of times. The V call is TRBV6-1, the J call TRBJ1-5; the D is unclear. V lost 4 bases and J 0 bases, leaving 10 bases between the germline ends. The CDR3 sequence is 15 residues long. CDR1 MNHNS and CDR2 SASEGT come from the germline V gene. This CDR3 is CASSGTHYSNQPQHF. CDR3 DNA: TGTGCCAGCAGTGGAACCCATTATAGCAATCAGCCCCAGCATTTT.

Only a few counts were recorded for this clonotype. This sequence joins TRBV12-3 or TRBV12-4 and TRBJ2-5, with 8 bases lining up with TRBD1. The V gene end was trimmed by 6 bases and the J gene end by 11 bases; junction bases not matched to a gene: 23. The CDR3 consists of 17 residues. The CDR3 DNA reads TGTGCCAGCAGCTCTCCCGAGGCGGGACAGGACGACAATGAGCAGTACTTC. Protein: CASSSPEAGQDDNEQYF.

The V gene is TRBV12-3 or TRBV12-4, the J gene TRBJ1-1; D perhaps matches TRBD1 (6 bases). V lost 5 bases, J lost 3 bases, and 19 bases lay in between. The CDR3 spans 16 residues. CDR3 amino acids: CASSLAAGGADTEAFF. The CDR3 DNA is TGTGCCAGCAGTCTTGCCGCGGGGGGGGCGGACACTGAAGCTTTCTTT.

This chain uses TRBV4-1 with TRBJ1-2, with D unresolved. Germline CDR1 and CDR2: MGHRA and YSYEKL. Trimming pared 0 bases from V and 0 bases from J, leaving 11 bases between. The CDR3 runs 16 residues. The CDR3 protein is CASSQDPAGTNYGYTF. The CDR3 nucleotides read TGCGCCAGCAGCCAAGATCCGGCAGGAACTAACTATGGCTACACCTTC.

V and J are TRBV11-2 and TRBJ1-5; D may be TRBD1 (5 bases). The CDR3 is 18 residues long. The germline V and J ends were trimmed by 4 bases and 0 bases, with 19 bases remaining between them. Germline V gene data show CDR1 as SGHAT and CDR2 as FQNNGV. CDR3 DNA sequence: TGTGCCAGCAGCTGGCCACCCTCGACAGAGGATAGCAATCAGCCCCAGCATTTT. Translating gives CASSWPPSTEDSNQPQHF.

In its sample, this clonotype was seen many times. This sequence joins TRBV20-1 and TRBJ2-3; tentative D call: TRBD2 (6 bases). The CDR3 covers 14 residues. CDR1 and CDR2 (germline): DFQATT, SNEGSKA (reference sequence). V was clipped by 6 bases and J by 0 bases, with 13 bases between them. The CDR3 coding sequence is TGCAGTGCCGGCGGGACTGGTAGCACAGATACGCAGTATTTT. It codes for CSAGGTGSTDTQYF.